These 13 T cell receptor beta chains originate from one sample sequenced in a study of shared clonotypes between healthy human individuals. Profiled with immunoSEQ multiplex PCR; TCRdb holds only in-frame clones, not every one. The profile shows around 1 million clones, around 80% of them singletons. Material: memory CD4+ T cells sorted from blood. Subset: CD45RA-negative fraction. These receptors were obtained from a young man in good health.

The gene calls are TRBV11-2 and TRBJ2-5; D unresolved. Trimming took off 1 base at V and 7 bases at J, with 7 bases between the two ends. Germline V gives CDR1 SGHAT, CDR2 FQNNGV. CDR3 length: 12 amino acids. The CDR3, as DNA: TGTGCCAGCAGCTTAGGGGGTCCGACCCAGTACTTC. Translation: CASSLGGPTQYF.

Note on this clone: The CDR3 does not close with the conserved phenylalanine or tryptophan, likely indicating a read error. The DNA is omitted, as the CDR3 cannot be located on it reliably, and the CDR3 follows TCRdb's listing. This sequence joins TRBV6-5 and TRBJ1-5; the table's D gene call, TRBD1, was not cross checked with the DNA. Ends included, the CDR3 has 12 residues. Germline CDR1 and CDR2: MNHEY and SVGAGI. The CDR3 protein is CASKEGQGGASY.

The chain has TRBV7-2 and TRBJ2-1; D gene unclear. There are 12 residues in the CDR3. Germline-derived CDR1 and CDR2 are SGHTA and FQGNSA. Trimming pared 2 bases from V and 3 bases from J, leaving 2 bases between. CDR3 nucleotide sequence: TGTGCCAGCAGCTTAAACTACAATGAGCAGTTCTTC. This encodes CASSLNYNEQFF. The full variable domain, rest sourced from reference TRBV7-2 and TRBJ2-1, is GAGVSQSPSNKVTEKGKDVELRCDPISGHTALYWYRQSLGQGLEFLIYFQGNSAPDKSGLPSDRFSAERTGGSVSTLTIQRTQQEDSAVYLCASSLNYNEQFFGPGTRLTVL.

This chain connects TRBV7-9 to TRBJ1-2; D gene unclear. The V end lost 5 bases, the J end lost 4 bases, and 14 bases lay between the germline ends. The CDR3 is 14 residues long. CDR1 is SEHNR and CDR2 is FQNEAQ in the germline V gene (reference sequence). CDR3 sequence reads: CASSPTAEGYGYTF. The DNA for the CDR3 is TGTGCCAGCAGCCCTACTGCGGAAGGCTATGGCTACACCTTC.

The chain recombines TRBV28 with TRBJ1-2, with 7 bases identical to TRBD1. V was clipped by 7 bases and J by 4 bases; unmatched bases: 3. Per germline, CDR1 MDHEN and CDR2 SYDVKM. The CDR3 contains 12 residues. CDR3 nucleotides: TGTGCCAGCAACAGGGGAGCCTATGGCTACACCTTC. Its protein is CASNRGAYGYTF.

The chain has TRBV6-6 and TRBJ1-1, with D perhaps TRBD1 (5 bases). There are 15 residues in the CDR3. CDR1 is MNHNY, CDR2 SVGAGI, per germline (reference sequence). With 7 bases removed from V and 0 bases from J, the gap between germline ends came to 15 bases. Written as DNA, the CDR3 is TGTGCCAGCACCATCTTTTGGGGCATGAACACTGAAGCTTTCTTT. As protein: CASTIFWGMNTEAFF.

The chain carries TRBV10-3 and TRBJ2-5, with 9 bases aligning to TRBD2. The ends lost 11 bases at V and 7 bases at J; junction bases unmatched: 17. Per the germline V gene, CDR1 is ENHRY and CDR2 is SYGVKD. The CDR3 covers 15 residues. CDR3 in DNA: TGTGCCGCCCGACCGAGCGGGGGGACTGAAGGGACCCAGTACTTC. This codes for CAARPSGGTEGTQYF.

In its sample, this clone was seen many times. This chain links TRBV5-4 with TRBJ2-7, with 12 bases lining up with TRBD2. After removal of 0 bases from V and 5 bases from J, the junction contained 3 bases not matched to a gene. The CDR3 runs to 15 residues. CDR1 is SGHNT, CDR2 YYREEE, per germline (reference sequence). CDR3 coding DNA: TGTGCCAGCAGCTTGGCGACTAGCGGGGGCAACGAGCAGTACTTC. Protein: CASSLATSGGNEQYF.

This sequence joins TRBV27 and TRBJ2-5; D is undetermined. The V gene's germline CDR1 is MNHEY and CDR2 SMNVEV (reference sequence). The CDR3 runs to 14 residues. V lost 8 bases and J 1 base, leaving 14 bases between the germline ends. The chain's CDR3 is CASSSRNSQETQYF. CDR3 coding DNA: TGTGCCAGCTCCTCCAGGAACAGCCAAGAGACCCAGTACTTC.

The chain joins TRBV10-3 to TRBJ1-1; D is ambiguous. V shed 3 bases and J shed 5 bases, with 13 bases lying between them. Germline V lookup: CDR1 ENHRY, CDR2 SYGVKD. This CDR3 contains 14 residues. This CDR3 is CAISETPGVTEAFF. The DNA of the CDR3 is TGTGCCATCAGTGAAACTCCCGGGGTTACTGAAGCTTTCTTT.

A few counts support this clone. V gene TRBV4-1 combines with J gene TRBJ1-1; TRBD1 might be the D (6 bases). CDR3 length equals 19 residues. Germline V lookup: CDR1 MGHRA, CDR2 YSYEKL. V was cut by 0 bases and J by 1 base, with 21 bases left in between. The CDR3 sequence: CASSQEIIARGAGNTEAFF. As DNA, the CDR3 is TGCGCCAGCAGCCAAGAAATAATTGCACGGGGGGCGGGGAACACTGAAGCTTTCTTT.

This clone was seen a handful of times. The chain couples TRBV5-5 to TRBJ1-5, with D unclear. With 5 bases removed from V and 0 bases from J, the gap between germline ends came to 24 bases. The CDR3 totals 19 residues. Germline CDR1 SGHKS, CDR2 YYEKEE (reference sequence). For the CDR3, the DNA is TGTGCCAGCAGTTACGGTCGGGCAGGCCAACACGATAGCAATCAGCCCCAGCATTTT. Translating gives CASSYGRAGQHDSNQPQHF.

As concerns this clone: This sample also contains other DNA sequences that code for the same CDR3. The chain carries TRBV5-6 and TRBJ1-6; the D gene is possibly TRBD1 (5 bases). The V and J ends lost 2 bases and 8 bases respectively, with 8 bases between them. Germline CDR1 reads SGHDT; CDR2 reads YYEEEE. CDR3 length: 13 residues. As DNA, the CDR3 is TGTGCCAGCAGCTTCCGAGGGGATTCACCCCTCCACTTT. It translates to CASSFRGDSPLHF.